The next 14 T cell receptor beta chains were all read from a single sample in a study of shared clonotypes between healthy human individuals. The table came from immunoSEQ multiplex PCR; TCRdb's copy has only in-frame clones and leaves some out. The sample shows approximately 500,000 clones, 90% to 97% of them seen only once. Source material: naive CD4+ T cells sorted from blood. Subset: CD45RA+ positively selected. The receptor source for this set is a woman under 40 in good health.

This chain connects TRBV6-5 to TRBJ1-3; D remains ambiguous. V lost 6 bases and J lost 0, with 6 bases in between. In germline, CDR1 is MNHEY, CDR2 SVGAGI. The CDR3 spans 13 residues. The CDR3 DNA reads as TGTGCCAGCAGGCCCAGCTCTGGAAACACCATATATTTT. It is translated as CASRPSSGNTIYF.

The chain uses TRBV5-6 and TRBJ2-7; 7 nucleotides match TRBD1. V lost 3 bases to trimming and J lost 9 bases; unmatched junction nucleotides: 6. The CDR3 spans 12 residues. Germline CDR1 SGHDT, CDR2 YYEEEE. In DNA, the CDR3 is TGTGCCAGCAGCTCAACAGGGGCCCGGCAGTACTTC. Translated, it gives CASSSTGARQYF.

This chain links TRBV7-2 with TRBJ2-5; 12 nucleotides align to TRBD2. The CDR3 totals 18 residues. Germline lookup yields CDR1 SGHTA and CDR2 FQGNSA. V was clipped by 4 bases and J by 5 bases; unmatched bases: 14. The DNA of the CDR3 is TGTGCCAGCAGCTCCAAAAGGACTAGCGGGAACCGCCAGGAGACCCAGTACTTC. Its protein product is CASSSKRTSGNRQETQYF.

This clone occurred once. This rearrangement joins TRBV5-1 to TRBJ2-3; no definite D call. The CDR3 runs 15 residues. V was cut by 0 bases and J by 0 bases, with 8 bases left in between. From germline, CDR1 is SGHRS and CDR2 YFSETQ. The CDR3 loop is CASSLGLGSTDTQYF. CDR3 nucleotides: TGCGCCAGCAGCTTGGGACTGGGAAGCACAGATACGCAGTATTTT.

The J gene is TRBJ1-4, the V gene TRBV30; D is undetermined. Trimming removed 3 bases from V and 12 bases from J, with 14 bases in between. Germline assignment: CDR1 GTSNPN and CDR2 SVGIG (reference sequence). This CDR3 has 12 amino acids. The CDR3 loop reads CAWSGSRRELFF. The CDR3 nucleotides are TGTGCCTGGAGCGGCAGCCGGAGGGAACTGTTTTTT. Complete variable domain (other parts from reference TRBV30 and TRBJ1-4): SQTIHQWPATLVQPVGSPLSLECTVEGTSNPNLYWYRQAAGRGLQLLFYSVGIGQISSEVPQNLSASRPQDRQFILSSKKLLLSDSGFYLCAWSGSRRELFFGSGTQLSVL.

The table lists this clone with a count of one. The V gene is TRBV7-8, the J gene TRBJ1-4; 7 bases line up with TRBD1. Losses at the gene ends were 1 base for V and 5 bases for J; bases not matched to a gene: 10. There are 17 residues in the CDR3. Germline lookup yields CDR1 SGHVS and CDR2 FQNEAQ. The CDR3 nucleotides read TGTGCCAGCAGCTTAGGACAGGGAAGGGCGAGGAATGAAAAACTGTTTTTT. It specifies CASSLGQGRARNEKLFF.

The chain uses TRBV15 and TRBJ2-6; TRBD1 matches at 8 bases. Unmatched junction bases numbered 14, after V lost 5 bases and J lost 2 bases. Germline assignment: CDR1 LNHNV and CDR2 YYDKDF (reference sequence). The CDR3 extends over 19 amino acids. The CDR3 protein is CATSGTHTTGGTGANVLTF. The DNA for the CDR3 is TGTGCCACCAGCGGAACACACACTACAGGGGGTACTGGGGCCAACGTCCTGACTTTC.

The chain has TRBV5-1 and TRBJ2-3; D is ambiguous. This CDR3 contains 14 residues. Germline values: CDR1 SGHRS, CDR2 YFSETQ. Trimming cost V 8 bases and J 0 bases, with 13 bases left between them. CDR3 protein: CASTLGRSTDTQYF. The CDR3 DNA follows: TGCGCCAGTACGTTGGGTAGAAGCACAGATACGCAGTATTTT.

The chain couples TRBV11-1 to TRBJ2-1; 10 positions agree with TRBD2. From germline, CDR1 is SGHAT and CDR2 FQDESV (reference sequence). The CDR3 extends over 15 amino acids. V was pared by 5 bases and J by 10 bases, with 11 bases of the junction left unmatched. DNA of the CDR3: TGTGCCAGCAGCAAAGGACTAGCGGAGACCCTGGAGCAGTTCTTC. Amino acids: CASSKGLAETLEQFF.

A note on this clone: The same CDR3 is also encoded by other DNA sequences in this sample. The chain is built from TRBV11-2 and TRBJ2-5; no firm D call. The CDR3 runs to 11 residues. The V gene's germline CDR1 is SGHAT and CDR2 FQNNGV. With 6 bases removed from V and 1 base from J, the gap between germline ends came to 3 bases. CDR3 sequence reads: CASSSQETQYF. The CDR3, as DNA: TGTGCCAGCAGTAGCCAAGAGACCCAGTACTTC. Filled out from reference TRBV11-2 and TRBJ2-5, the complete variable domain reads EAGVAQSPRYKIIEKRQSVAFWCNPISGHATLYWYQQILGQGPKLLIQFQNNGVVDDSQLPKDRFSAERLKGVDSTLKIQPAKLEDSAVYLCASSSQETQYFGPGTRLLVL.

The CDR3 protein is CASSKEFEEQYF. CDR3 DNA: TGTGCCAGCAGCAAAGAATTTGAGGAGCAGTACTTC. The V call is TRBV21-1, the J call TRBJ2-7; no DNA check was done on the table's D call, TRBD2. TRBV21-1 corresponds to a pseudogene. This CDR3 is built from 12 residues.

The chain joins TRBV18 to TRBJ2-7, with 7 bases matching TRBD1. Germline trimming cut 3 bases from V and 1 base from J; bases unmatched to any gene: 3. CDR3 length equals 14 residues. Germline V gives CDR1 KGHSH, CDR2 LQKENI. CDR3 in amino acids: CASSPETGSYEQYF. The CDR3 DNA follows: TGTGCCAGCTCACCGGAGACAGGGTCCTACGAGCAGTACTTC.

This chain uses TRBV4-2 with TRBJ2-1; 9 bases are shared with TRBD2. CDR3 size: 14 residues. CDR1 is LGHNA, CDR2 YNFKEQ, per germline. Losses at the gene ends were 3 bases for V and 6 bases for J; bases not matched to a gene: 3. This CDR3 is CASSHGGRVNEQFF. In DNA, the CDR3 is TGTGCCAGCAGCCACGGCGGGAGGGTCAATGAGCAGTTCTTC.

The rearrangement links TRBV30 to TRBJ1-1, with TRBD1 identical over 7 bases. Germline CDR1 GTSNPN, CDR2 SVGIG (reference sequence). CDR3 length: 16 amino acids. V shed 3 bases, J shed 1 base, and the junction held 11 bases outside the gene matches. The chain's CDR3 is CAWSEGARPWNTEAFF. CDR3 bases: TGTGCCTGGAGCGAGGGGGCGAGGCCTTGGAACACTGAAGCTTTCTTT.